The rows below give T cell receptor beta chains drawn from one sample of a study of blood T cell repertoires in COVID-19. Sequencing was performed with immunoSEQ multiplex PCR; in TCRdb, only in-frame clones are kept and a portion is missing. This table holds about 210,000 clones, 89% found once. Sequencing was performed on peripheral blood. All receptors come from a woman between 35 and 50 years old with acute or convalescent COVID-19. Both conserved end residues are part of each CDR3. The order of the fields is D gene, clone size, V gene, J gene, CDR3 DNA, CDR3 protein. The D gene is left open where the match is weak. Clone size, where shown, is once, few, many, or a class for clones that have expanded.

d_gene: TRBD1; abundance: NA; v_gene: TRBV19; j_gene: TRBJ1-3; CDR3nt: TGTGCCAGTAGTTCCCGGACAGGGGGCGCGCGGAAAGGAAACACCATATATTTT; CDR3aa: CASSSRTGGARKGNTIYF
d_gene: TRBD2; abundance: NA; v_gene: TRBV4-2; j_gene: TRBJ2-1; CDR3nt: TGTGCCAGCAGCCAAGATCGGGGACTAGCGGATAATGAGCAGTTCTTC; CDR3aa: CASSQDRGLADNEQFF
d_gene: NA; abundance: NA; v_gene: TRBV19; j_gene: TRBJ1-1; CDR3nt: TGTGCCAGTAGTATAGATGTCGCAGGGAACACTGAAGCTTTCTTT; CDR3aa: CASSIDVAGNTEAFF
d_gene: TRBD2; abundance: NA; v_gene: TRBV5-1; j_gene: TRBJ2-3; CDR3nt: TGCGCCAGCAGCTTGGTGGCCTTAGCGGGGGCCCCAGTAGATACGCAGTATTTT; CDR3aa: CASSLVALAGAPVDTQYF
d_gene: NA; abundance: NA; v_gene: TRBV24-1; j_gene: TRBJ1-2; CDR3nt: TGTGCCACCAGTGATTCCTACGTTAACTATGGCTACACCTTC; CDR3aa: CATSDSYVNYGYTF
d_gene: NA; abundance: NA; v_gene: TRBV2; j_gene: TRBJ2-5; CDR3nt: TGTGCCAGCAGTGAGATCTGGGCGCAAGAGACCCAGTACTTC; CDR3aa: CASSEIWAQETQYF
d_gene: NA; abundance: NA; v_gene: TRBV9; j_gene: TRBJ1-4; CDR3nt: TGTGCCAGCAGCCCATTTCAGGGGAAGGGTGAAAAACTGTTTTTT; CDR3aa: CASSPFQGKGEKLFF
d_gene: TRBD2; abundance: NA; v_gene: TRBV6-6; j_gene: TRBJ2-3; CDR3nt: TGTGCCAGCAGCCGCCTGAGGAGTCGGGGACTAGCGGGGGGTTCCCTGGATACGCAGTATTTT; CDR3aa: CASSRLRSRGLAGGSLDTQYF
d_gene: NA; abundance: NA; v_gene: TRBV11-2; j_gene: TRBJ1-1; CDR3nt: TGTGCCAGCAGCCAGGGTCCCTGGTCGAACACTGAAGCTTTCTTT; CDR3aa: CASSQGPWSNTEAFF
d_gene: TRBD2; abundance: NA; v_gene: TRBV4-1; j_gene: TRBJ2-1; CDR3nt: TGCGCCAGCAGCCAAGACCGGAGCGGGGGGGCTTACAATGAGCAGTTCTTC; CDR3aa: CASSQDRSGGAYNEQFF
d_gene: NA; abundance: NA; v_gene: TRBV3-1/TRBV3-2; j_gene: TRBJ2-5; CDR3nt: TGTGCCAGCAGTTCTTACCAGTATGGGACCCAGTACTTC; CDR3aa: CASSSYQYGTQYF
d_gene: TRBD1; abundance: NA; v_gene: TRBV9; j_gene: TRBJ2-5; CDR3nt: TGTGCCAGCAGCGTCGGGACAGGGGGTCAAGAGACCCAGTACTTC; CDR3aa: CASSVGTGGQETQYF
d_gene: TRBD2; abundance: NA; v_gene: TRBV9; j_gene: TRBJ2-5; CDR3nt: TGTGCCAGCAGCCCTCGTTCCTCGGGGGGACTTCAAGAGACCCAGTACTTC; CDR3aa: CASSPRSSGGLQETQYF
d_gene: TRBD1; abundance: NA; v_gene: TRBV28; j_gene: TRBJ1-5; CDR3nt: TGTGCCAGCAGGAAGCCGGGACAGGGGTTTAGTCAGCCCCAGCATTTT; CDR3aa: CASRKPGQGFSQPQHF
d_gene: NA; abundance: NA; v_gene: TRBV27; j_gene: TRBJ1-4; CDR3nt: TGTGCCAGCAGTCCCAGGACAGCTAGCGAAAAACTGTTTTTT; CDR3aa: CASSPRTASEKLFF
d_gene: NA; abundance: once; v_gene: TRBV2; j_gene: TRBJ1-1; CDR3nt: TGTGCCAGCAGCCGCCCAACAAACACTGAAGCTTTCTTT; CDR3aa: CASSRPTNTEAFF
d_gene: NA; abundance: NA; v_gene: TRBV24-1; j_gene: TRBJ2-3; CDR3nt: TGTGCCACCAGTGATCTCCCTCAGGGGATAGCCCCCGATACGCAGTATTTT; CDR3aa: CATSDLPQGIAPDTQYF
d_gene: TRBD1; abundance: few; v_gene: TRBV7-9; j_gene: TRBJ1-2; CDR3nt: TGTGCCAGCAGGGGACAGGGTCTTCTCCGTCTCTATGGCTACACCTTC; CDR3aa: CASRGQGLLRLYGYTF
d_gene: NA; abundance: NA; v_gene: TRBV18; j_gene: TRBJ1-6; CDR3nt: TGTGCCAGCTCACCACAGGGGTCGGGGGATTCACCCCTCCACTTT; CDR3aa: CASSPQGSGDSPLHF
d_gene: TRBD1; abundance: NA; v_gene: TRBV6-6; j_gene: TRBJ2-1; CDR3nt: TGTGCCAGCACTCGACAGGGTGTCAATGAGCAGTTCTTC; CDR3aa: CASTRQGVNEQFF
d_gene: NA; abundance: NA; v_gene: TRBV4-1; j_gene: TRBJ2-5; CDR3nt: TGCGCCAGCAGCCAGGGGGCCTATAGTCAAGAGACCCAGTACTTC; CDR3aa: CASSQGAYSQETQYF
d_gene: TRBD1; abundance: NA; v_gene: TRBV18; j_gene: TRBJ1-4; CDR3nt: TGTGCCAGCTCACCGACAGGGGCCTCAAATGAAAAACTGTTTTTT; CDR3aa: CASSPTGASNEKLFF
d_gene: NA; abundance: few; v_gene: TRBV11-2; j_gene: TRBJ2-2; CDR3nt: TGTGCCAGCAGCTTAATGATAGGGGCAAACACCGGGGAGCTGTTTTTT; CDR3aa: CASSLMIGANTGELFF
d_gene: TRBD1; abundance: NA; v_gene: TRBV4-1; j_gene: TRBJ1-2; CDR3nt: TGCGCCAGCAGCCAGGACAGGGTTAACTATGGCTACACCTTC; CDR3aa: CASSQDRVNYGYTF